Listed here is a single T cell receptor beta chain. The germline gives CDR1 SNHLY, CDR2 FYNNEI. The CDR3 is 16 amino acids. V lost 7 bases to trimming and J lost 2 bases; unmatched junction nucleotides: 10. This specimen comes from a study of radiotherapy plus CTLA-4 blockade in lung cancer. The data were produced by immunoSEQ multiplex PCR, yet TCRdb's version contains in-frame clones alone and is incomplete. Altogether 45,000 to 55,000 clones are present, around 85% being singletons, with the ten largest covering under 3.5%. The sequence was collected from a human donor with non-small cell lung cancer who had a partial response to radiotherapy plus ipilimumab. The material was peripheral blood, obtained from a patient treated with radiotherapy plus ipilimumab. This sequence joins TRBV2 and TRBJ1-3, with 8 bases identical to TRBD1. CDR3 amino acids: CASIYPDRAPGNTIYF. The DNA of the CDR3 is TGTGCCAGCATTTACCCGGACAGGGCACCTGGAAACACCATATATTTT.